This TCR beta chain was captured by sequencing in a study of beta chain features in type 1 diabetes. Study information: Regarding age, gender and cell yields, patients proved similar to healthy donors.

This clone was picked up a small number of times. The antigen is undetermined. Every isolated RNA sample was fully reverse transcribed, so sequencing captured expressed TCRB transcripts. The protocol was immunoSEQ multiplex PCR, while the TCRdb copy is restricted to in-frame clones and leaves out a portion. This table holds roughly 150,000 clones, roughly 8% found once. One heparinised blood draw averaging about 116 mL was given by each donor. CD4+ naive, central memory, regulatory and stem cell-like memory subsets were isolated by sorting on CD45RO/CCR7/CD25/CD127/CD95/CD27. Overall study findings and caveats: Shorter TCRB CDR3s, moderately but significantly so, marked every one of the four CD4+ subsets in Type 1 diabetes patients.

Sequences were obtained from central memory CD4+ T cells from blood. This clonotype originated in a woman between 18 and 29 years old with type 1 diabetes.

DNA for the CDR3: TGCGCCAGCAGCCAAGACCGCAGGCAGCCCCAGCATTTT. Translating it yields CASSQDRRQPQHF. The J gene is TRBJ1-5, the V gene TRBV4-3; D remains unclear. CDR1 and CDR2 (germline): LGHNA, YSLEER. The CDR3 covers 13 residues. Trimming left V 0 bases short and J 7 bases short, with 7 bases between.